Listed below are T cell receptor beta chains from one sample, sequenced in a study of blood T cell repertoires in COVID-19. Sequencing used immunoSEQ multiplex PCR; TCRdb keeps in-frame clones, though not all of them. Of about 250,000 clones detected, 65% to 85% appear once; the ten largest clones hold 4%. The specimen was peripheral blood. All receptors come from a woman aged 40 to 49 with active or convalescent COVID-19. Each CDR3 is given with its conserved first and last residue. A D gene is named only where the DNA matches it firmly. Some rows have no size entry. The others give once, few or many, or a class for an expanded clone.

j_gene | abundance | v_gene | d_gene | CDR3nt | CDR3aa
TRBJ2-7 | - | TRBV7-9 | TRBD1 | TGTGCCAGCAGCTCCGGGCTGTACAGGGGCAGCTCCTACGAGCAGTACTTC | CASSSGLYRGSSYEQYF
TRBJ1-1 | many | TRBV6-4 | - | TGTGCCAGCAGCGCAAGCCCGGGGAACACTGAAGCTTTCTTT | CASSASPGNTEAFF
TRBJ1-2 | medium-sized | TRBV7-9 | - | TGTGCCAGCAGCCGAGTAGAACTCTATGGCTACACCTTC | CASSRVELYGYTF
TRBJ1-4 | - | TRBV15 | - | TGTGCCACCAGCAGAGACAGGGGTAGTGAAAAACTGTTTTTT | CATSRDRGSEKLFF
TRBJ1-2 | - | TRBV5-1 | TRBD1 | TGCGCCAGCAGCTTGGAGCTACAGGGGACCGGCTACACCTTC | CASSLELQGTGYTF
TRBJ2-2 | - | TRBV11-2 | TRBD2 | TGTGCCAGCAGCTTAGATCGGGGGGACGGGGAGCTGTTTTTT | CASSLDRGDGELFF
TRBJ1-2 | - | TRBV25-1 | - | TGTGCCAGCAGTGAATTTTGGACAATTGGCTACACCTTC | CASSEFWTIGYTF
TRBJ2-5 | - | TRBV11-2 | TRBD1 | TGTGCCAGCAGCTTAGAACAGGGGACGTACCAAGAGACCCAGTACTTC | CASSLEQGTYQETQYF
TRBJ2-2 | - | TRBV5-1 | TRBD2 | TGCGCCAGCAGCTTTCAATCTTTGGCAGGGAGGGCCGGGGAGCTGTTTTTT | CASSFQSLAGRAGELFF
TRBJ2-1 | - | TRBV6-5 | - | TGTGCCAGCAGTTACTCTCTGGGGGCCAATGAGCAGTTCTTC | CASSYSLGANEQFF
TRBJ1-4 | many | TRBV14 | TRBD1 | TGTGCCAGCAGCCCAGGACAGGTGATTGAAAAACTGTTTTTT | CASSPGQVIEKLFF
TRBJ1-2 | - | TRBV28 | TRBD1 | TGTGCCAGCAGTTTATCGGACAGGGCTAACTATGGCTACACCTTC | CASSLSDRANYGYTF
TRBJ2-5 | - | TRBV28 | - | TGTGCCAGCAGCCCCACGTACGAGGAAATGAGGCGAGAGACCCAGTACTTC | CASSPTYEEMRRETQYF
TRBJ1-2 | few | TRBV5-6 | - | TGTGCCAGCAGCTTGGCGGGTGATGGGTACACCTTC | CASSLAGDGYTF
TRBJ2-2 | - | TRBV29-1 | - | TGCAGCGTTGAAGTCCAAGGGGTTCAGAACGGGGAGCTGTTTTTT | CSVEVQGVQNGELFF
TRBJ2-2 | - | TRBV7-3 | - | TGTGCCAGCAGGACTAGTGGCATCGGGGAGCTGTTTTTT | CASRTSGIGELFF
TRBJ1-1 | few | TRBV27 | TRBD1 | TGTGCCAGCACCCCTGGGCACCCAGGGGGCCCTGAAGCTTTCTTT | CASTPGHPGGPEAFF
TRBJ1-5 | - | TRBV2 | TRBD1 | TGTGCCAGCAGTACGACAGGGGTTTCAAGCAATCAGCCCCAGCATTTT | CASSTTGVSSNQPQHF
TRBJ1-1 | - | TRBV4-1 | - | TGCGCCAGCAGCTCTCCTCAGGGGAAGTACACTGAAGCTTTCTTT | CASSSPQGKYTEAFF
TRBJ1-2 | once | TRBV10-3 | TRBD1 | TGTGCCATCAGGCCGGGACAGGGGAGAGGCTATGGCTACACCTTC | CAIRPGQGRGYGYTF
TRBJ1-2 | - | TRBV28 | - | TGTGCCAGCAGAGACAGCTATGGCTACACCTTC | CASRDSYGYTF
TRBJ1-1 | few | TRBV12-3/TRBV12-4 | - | TGTGCCAGCAGTTTAGTGAGATACACTGAAGCTTTCTTT | CASSLVRYTEAFF
TRBJ1-1 | many | TRBV14 | - | TGTGCCAGCAGCCTCCGGACGGGATGGAACACTGAAGCTTTCTTT | CASSLRTGWNTEAFF
TRBJ2-3 | - | TRBV30 | - | TGTGCCTGGAGTGTACAGGCAGATAACACAGATACGCAGTATTTT | CAWSVQADNTDTQYF
TRBJ2-1 | - | TRBV25-1 | - | TGTGCCAGCAGTGAACATAGAGGGGGGGCCTACAATGAGCAGTTCTTC | CASSEHRGGAYNEQFF
TRBJ1-4 | - | TRBV6-2/TRBV6-3 | TRBD1 | TGTGCCAGCAGTCTAAACAGGGGCCCCAGGGCCGAAAAACTGTTTTTT | CASSLNRGPRAEKLFF
TRBJ2-5 | - | TRBV10-3 | TRBD1 | TGTGCCATCAGCTTTTCACAGGGGCGGGAAGAGACCCAGTACTTC | CAISFSQGREETQYF
TRBJ1-1 | - | TRBV3-1/TRBV3-2 | - | TGTGCCAGCAGCCAAGATACGGGTCAGTCTGGGGCTTTCTTT | CASSQDTGQSGAFF
TRBJ2-1 | few | TRBV7-3 | TRBD2 | TGTGCCAGCAGCCTTCTAGCGGGGGGAAATGAGCAGTTCTTC | CASSLLAGGNEQFF
TRBJ1-2 | - | TRBV28 | TRBD1 | TGTGCCAGCAGTTTAAGGCCAGGGGGCGACTATGGCTACACCTTC | CASSLRPGGDYGYTF
TRBJ1-2 | - | TRBV7-9 | - | TGTGCCAGCAGCTTAGAAGGCAGGATCGATGGCTACACCTTC | CASSLEGRIDGYTF
TRBJ2-3 | - | TRBV7-2 | TRBD2 | TGTGCCAGCAGATTGGCGGGGGGGGCGGTAGATACGCAGTATTTT | CASRLAGGAVDTQYF
TRBJ2-3 | - | TRBV6-1 | - | TGTGCCAGCAGCCTAACCCGGCCAGGTGCCGATACGCAGTATTTT | CASSLTRPGADTQYF
TRBJ2-2 | few | TRBV4-1 | - | TGCGCCAGCAGCCTCCTTGGCAGAGGCGGGGAGCTGTTTTTT | CASSLLGRGGELFF
TRBJ1-1 | - | TRBV28 | TRBD1 | TGTGCCAGCCCTCCCAGCTCCGGGACAGACGTGAACACTGAAGCTTTCTTT | CASPPSSGTDVNTEAFF
TRBJ1-1 | once | TRBV3-1/TRBV3-2 | - | TGTGCCAGCAGCCGGGCGGAGACAGGCGCTACTGAAGCTTTCTTT | CASSRAETGATEAFF
TRBJ1-2 | - | TRBV6-1 | - | TGTGCCAGCAGTGAAGGGGCACGTGCTCGCTACACCTTC | CASSEGARARYTF
TRBJ2-5 | - | TRBV29-1 | - | TGCAGCGTTGAAGCCCAGGGGCGGGAGACCCAGTACTTC | CSVEAQGRETQYF
TRBJ2-5 | - | TRBV9 | TRBD1 | TGTGCCAGCAGCGTAGACGGGACAGGGCGCCTGGGAGAGACCCAGTACTTC | CASSVDGTGRLGETQYF
TRBJ1-6 | - | TRBV7-6 | TRBD1 | TGTGCCAGCAGCCCGACAGGGGGTAATTCACCCCTCCACTTT | CASSPTGGNSPLHF
TRBJ2-4 | - | TRBV5-1 | - | TGCGCCAGCAGCTTGGGTTGGGGGGATAGGGCCAAAAACATTCAGTACTTC | CASSLGWGDRAKNIQYF
TRBJ1-2 | - | TRBV5-1 | - | TGCGCCAGCAGCTTGGACGGGAACTATGGCTACACCTTC | CASSLDGNYGYTF
TRBJ1-2 | - | TRBV11-2 | - | TGTGCCAGCAGCTTAGACCTCCTGCGTGGCTACACCTTC | CASSLDLLRGYTF
TRBJ2-2 | - | TRBV5-1 | - | TGCGCCAGCAGCTTGTTCAGCGCCTCGAACACCGGGGAGCTGTTTTTT | CASSLFSASNTGELFF
TRBJ2-1 | - | TRBV29-1 | - | TGCAGCGGCGACACCTCGGGAACAAATGAGCAGTTCTTC | CSGDTSGTNEQFF